This section outlines one T cell receptor (beta chain) sequence together with its context. The data originate from a study of blood T cell repertoires in COVID-19. Turning to the study itself: The United States, Italy and Spain provided the acute and convalescent COVID-19 samples. From T cells, B-cell-depleted T cells, or PBMCs came the material, which was cDNA or gDNA.

The CDR3 extends over 14 amino acids. The germline V and J ends were trimmed by 7 bases and 0 bases, with 10 bases remaining between them. The germline gives CDR1 MNHEY, CDR2 SVGAGI. Study processing details: Amplification from reference gene primers served as the basis for estimated nucleated cell counts. Profiled with immunoSEQ multiplex PCR; TCRdb holds only in-frame clones, not every one. The V and J calls and clone size are taken from that table; D and trimming were inferred from the DNA. The sample records 71,000 or so clones, 80% to 90% being singletons. This sequence joins TRBV6-5 and TRBJ1-3; tentatively, D is TRBD1 (6 bases). The specimen sequenced was peripheral blood. This receptor was taken from an older man in a cohort sampled during active COVID-19. CDR3 protein: CASNTGYSGNTIYF. In DNA, the CDR3 is TGTGCCAGCAATACAGGGTACTCTGGAAACACCATATATTTT.